A selection of T cell receptor beta chains follows, all from one sample in a study of CD8+ T cells in alopecia areata. Data came from immunoSEQ multiplex PCR; TCRdb stores just in-frame clones and leaves some out. The sample has more than 130,000 clones; roughly 82% are singletons. This specimen was CD8+ T cells sorted from blood, taken at week 4, from a patient treated with tofacitinib. These receptors were obtained from a human donor with alopecia areata. Both conserved end residues are part of each CDR3. The order of the fields is CDR3 length, V gene, J gene, clone size, D gene, CDR3 DNA, CDR3 protein. A D gene is named only where the DNA matches it firmly. Size is omitted from some rows. Given values are once, few, many or a class for expanded clones.

13,TRBV27,TRBJ1-5,.,.,TGTGCCAGCAGTAAGAGAAGCAATCAGCCCCAGCATTTT,CASSKRSNQPQHF
16,TRBV4-3,TRBJ2-7,.,.,TGCGCCAGCAGCCAAGATGAGGGGGGCCTGGGCTACGAGCAGTACTTC,CASSQDEGGLGYEQYF
16,TRBV5-4,TRBJ2-5,.,TRBD2,TGTGCCAGCAGCTTTTGGACTAGCGGGGCCTGGGAGACCCAGTACTTC,CASSFWTSGAWETQYF
10,TRBV2,TRBJ2-3,.,.,TGTGCCAGTCAGGGCTTTACGCAGTATTTT,CASQGFTQYF
12,TRBV7-9,TRBJ1-5,.,.,TGTGCCAGCAGCTCGGGAGTTCAGCCCCAGCATTTT,CASSSGVQPQHF
15,TRBV7-8,TRBJ2-7,.,.,TGTGCCAGCAGCGTCGCGGGACAAGCCTCCTACGAGCAGTACTTC,CASSVAGQASYEQYF
13,TRBV30,TRBJ1-2,.,.,TGTGCCTGGAGTGTCGGGCAGGTCTATGGCTACACCTTC,CAWSVGQVYGYTF
14,TRBV6-5,TRBJ1-1,.,.,TGTGCCAGCAGTTACGCAGGTGCGAACACTGAAGCTTTCTTT,CASSYAGANTEAFF
13,TRBV7-9,TRBJ2-3,.,.,TGTGCCAGCAGCTCGTCTCGGGAATGGCCGCAGTATTTT,CASSSSREWPQYF
16,TRBV13,TRBJ2-7,.,TRBD2,TGTGCCAGCAGCTCGCGACTAGCGGGGGCTTACTACGAGCAGTACTTC,CASSSRLAGAYYEQYF
16,TRBV7-9,TRBJ2-7,.,.,TGTGCCAGCAGCGCCCTGGAGGGGGTGAGGGCCGGCGAGCAGTACTTC,CASSALEGVRAGEQYF
16,TRBV2,TRBJ1-1,.,TRBD1,TGTGCCAGCAGTGAATCAAGGGACAGGGGCCTACCAGAAGCTTTCTTT,CASSESRDRGLPEAFF
15,TRBV5-1,TRBJ2-7,.,TRBD2,TGCGCCAGCAGCTTAACATCCGGGGGGGCGTACGAGCAGTACTTC,CASSLTSGGAYEQYF
12,TRBV10-2,TRBJ2-2,.,.,TGCGCCAGCACCCTTAACACCGGGGAGCTGTTTTTT,CASTLNTGELFF
10,TRBV2,TRBJ2-3,.,.,TGTGCCAGCAAGGTAGATACGCAGTATTTT,CASKVDTQYF
14,TRBV4-3,TRBJ2-3,.,.,TGCGCCAGCAGCCAAGGTTTCGCTACAGATACGCAGTATTTT,CASSQGFATDTQYF
14,TRBV11-2,TRBJ2-7,.,.,TGTGCCAGCAGCCTTTACAGGGACGGTGACGAGCAGTACTTC,CASSLYRDGDEQYF
13,TRBV7-9,TRBJ2-6,.,.,TGTGCCAGTGATTTCTCTGGGGCCAACGTCCTGACTTTC,CASDFSGANVLTF
16,TRBV5-5,TRBJ2-5,.,.,TGTGCCAGCAGCGAGGCGGGGGCAATGTACCAAGAGACCCAGTACTTC,CASSEAGAMYQETQYF
15,TRBV29-1,TRBJ2-6,once,.,TGCAGCGTTGAAGATCTACAGACTGGGGCCAACGTCCTGACTTTC,CSVEDLQTGANVLTF
14,TRBV6-5,TRBJ2-7,.,TRBD1,TGTGCCAGCAGTCTCGGGACAGGGGGTCGCGAGCAGTACTTC,CASSLGTGGREQYF
13,TRBV4-1,TRBJ2-7,.,TRBD2,TGCGCCAGCAGCCAACTCCGGGAGGGCGAGCAGTACTTC,CASSQLREGEQYF
14,TRBV14,TRBJ1-1,.,TRBD1,TGTGCCAGCAGCCCCAGGACAGGCAGATCTGAAGCTTTCTTT,CASSPRTGRSEAFF
12,TRBV30,TRBJ2-5,.,TRBD2,TGTGCCTGGATGGGACTACACGGGACCCAGTACTTC,CAWMGLHGTQYF
13,TRBV2,TRBJ2-5,once,.,TGTGCCACCGGGGCGGGACCCCAAGAGACCCAGTACTTC,CATGAGPQETQYF
14,TRBV4-1,TRBJ2-7,.,TRBD1,TGCGCCAGCAGCCCACGGACAGGGGCCTACGAGCAGTACTTC,CASSPRTGAYEQYF
16,TRBV7-2,TRBJ2-7,.,.,TGTGCCAGCAGCTTATCCGGGACCACCGGGGTCTACGAGCAGTACTTC,CASSLSGTTGVYEQYF
16,TRBV4-1,TRBJ2-5,.,.,TGCGCCAGCAGCCAACCCCCGGAGGGGCGGGAAGAGACCCAGTACTTC,CASSQPPEGREETQYF
15,TRBV15,TRBJ1-6,.,.,TGTGCCACCAGCAGACTGCCCGCTAAGAATTCACCCCTCCACTTT,CATSRLPAKNSPLHF
12,TRBV13,TRBJ2-4,.,.,TGTGCCAGCAGCCGGGGGAAGGACATTCAGTACTTC,CASSRGKDIQYF
14,TRBV30,TRBJ2-6,.,.,TGTGCCTGGGGCTCGGGCTCTGGGGCCAACGTCCTGACTTTC,CAWGSGSGANVLTF
17,TRBV4-3,TRBJ2-1,few,TRBD2,TGCGCCAGCAGCCACGGTCTGGCTAGCGGGGTATACAATGAGCAGTTCTTC,CASSHGLASGVYNEQFF
15,TRBV27,TRBJ1-2,.,TRBD1,TGTGCCAGCAGTCCTCAAGCCGACAGGGGGCATGGCTACACCTTC,CASSPQADRGHGYTF
13,TRBV6-5,TRBJ1-1,.,TRBD1,TGTGCCAGCAGTCGGACAGGGCTGACTGAAGCTTTCTTT,CASSRTGLTEAFF
15,TRBV4-3,TRBJ2-7,.,.,TGCGCCAGCAGCCAAGATTTGGGGTTCTCCTACGAGCAGTACTTC,CASSQDLGFSYEQYF
15,TRBV4-1,TRBJ2-7,.,TRBD1,TGCGCCAGCACCCCCAGGCCAGGGGGCTCCTACGAGCAGTACTTC,CASTPRPGGSYEQYF
11,TRBV5-1,TRBJ2-1,.,.,TGCGCCAGCAGCTTAGATGGGTCTCGGTTCTTC,CASSLDGSRFF
12,TRBV7-6,TRBJ2-7,.,.,TGTGCCAGTTCTGGGCTCGACTACGAGCAGTACTTC,CASSGLDYEQYF
14,TRBV2,TRBJ1-2,.,TRBD1,TGTGCCAGCAACGACAGGGGGCGAGGGTATGGCTACACCTTC,CASNDRGRGYGYTF
13,TRBV29-1,TRBJ2-3,.,.,TGCAGCGTTGACGGAGGGTCCTCTAATACGCAGTATTTT,CSVDGGSSNTQYF
15,TRBV5-4,TRBJ2-5,.,.,TGTGCCAGCAGCTTCGCCGGAGGGGGTGTGGAGACCCAGTACTTC,CASSFAGGGVETQYF
15,TRBV7-8,TRBJ2-1,.,.,TGTGCCAGCAGCTTAACGGAGAGCTCCTACAATGAGCAGTTCTTC,CASSLTESSYNEQFF
13,TRBV29-1,TRBJ2-4,.,.,TGCAGCGTTGACCTTGGTGCCAAAAACATTCAGTACTTC,CSVDLGAKNIQYF
17,TRBV6-1,TRBJ1-5,.,.,TGTGCCAGCAGTGAACGGGACGCGACGTATAGCAATCAGCCCCAGCATTTT,CASSERDATYSNQPQHF
14,TRBV14,TRBJ2-7,.,.,TGTGCCAGCAGCCGCCAGACAGCGAACTACGAGCAGTACTTC,CASSRQTANYEQYF
13,TRBV29-1,TRBJ1-2,.,TRBD1,TGCAGCGTTGTCGGACAGGAGAACTATGGCTACACCTTC,CSVVGQENYGYTF
12,TRBV13,TRBJ2-4,.,TRBD1,TGTGCCAGCGGACAGGACCAAAACATTCAGTACTTC,CASGQDQNIQYF
14,TRBV14,TRBJ1-1,.,.,TGTGCCAGCAGCCAAGACAGTGGATGGACTGAAGCTTTCTTT,CASSQDSGWTEAFF
12,TRBV27,TRBJ1-6,.,.,TGTGCCAGCAGTCCAGGGTTTTCACCCCTCCACTTT,CASSPGFSPLHF
14,TRBV27,TRBJ2-5,.,TRBD2,TGTGCCAGCACTCCTGCAGCGGGGGAAGAGACCCAGTACTTC,CASTPAAGEETQYF
13,TRBV4-1,TRBJ2-1,.,.,TGCGCCAGCAGCCAAGACCTACGGTATGAGCAGTTCTTC,CASSQDLRYEQFF
12,TRBV7-9,TRBJ2-7,.,.,TGTGCCAGCAGCACGAGCTCCTACGAGCAGTACTTC,CASSTSSYEQYF
13,TRBV6-1,TRBJ1-1,.,.,TGTGCCAGCACCCCGACAGTGAACACTGAAGCTTTCTTT,CASTPTVNTEAFF
17,TRBV7-9,TRBJ2-2,.,.,TGTGCCAGCAGCTTAACTCCTGGGGATGGAAACACCGGGGAGCTGTTTTTT,CASSLTPGDGNTGELFF
13,TRBV6-5,TRBJ2-3,.,.,TGTGCCAGCAGTTACCATAGCACAGATACGCAGTATTTT,CASSYHSTDTQYF
16,TRBV27,TRBJ2-3,once,TRBD1,TGTGCCAGCAGTTCCACCTACAGGGGGCTGGTAGATACGCAGTATTTT,CASSSTYRGLVDTQYF
13,TRBV2,TRBJ1-1,.,.,TGTGCCAGCAGTGTTCAGCTCAACACTGAAGCTTTCTTT,CASSVQLNTEAFF
17,TRBV2,TRBJ1-4,once,.,TGTGCCAGCAGTGAAGGCAGGACCTATGCAACTAATGAAAAACTGTTTTTT,CASSEGRTYATNEKLFF
14,TRBV5-4,TRBJ2-2,.,.,TGTGCCAGCAAAACAGGGAAGAACACCGGGGAGCTGTTTTTT,CASKTGKNTGELFF